This TCR beta chain is drawn from a study of beta chain features in type 1 diabetes (dated by TCRdb to 2016 to 2019). Broadly, across the study: Patients and healthy donors did not differ in mean age, gender distribution, total cell number or subset yield. A total of 90 million to 120 million sorted cells were examined across all samples, and a strong correlation was observed between cell number per subset and RNA yield. The study compared TCRB repertoires of sorted circulating CD4+ T cell subsets between recently diagnosed type 1 diabetes patients and matched healthy donors. Naive and central memory subsets were obtained from all 30 or so donors, but regulatory and stem cell-like memory subsets were isolated from only 8 patients and roughly eight healthy donors. The study at large found these results: Because cDNA was sequenced instead of genomic DNA, highly expressing activated cells could be over-represented, though the groups showed no difference in activation or CD3 levels. Naive, central memory and regulatory TCRB repertoires appeared to be more similar among patients than among healthy donors. HLA sub-analyses involved small numbers of individuals, so any influence of HLA type on TCRB rearrangement remained unresolved. In all four CD4+ subsets, TCRB CDR3 length was moderately but significantly shorter in type 1 diabetes patients. Fewer insertions and more nucleotide deletions at VDJ recombination sites were observed in patients with type 1 diabetes, implying thymic rearrangement abnormalities. Shorter templates might have been favored by PCR, but patient and control samples were amplified and corrected together, so both groups would have been affected equally by any skew.

The germline V gene sets CDR1 to SNHLY and CDR2 to FYNNEI. The CDR3 has 12 amino acids, counting the end cysteine and phenylalanine. Here the CDR3 DNA is all that survives: 36 bases in frame from base 1. V drops 7 bases and J drops 6 bases, leaving 11 bases in between. All of the isolated RNA was reverse transcribed with the High Capacity cDNA Reverse Transcription Kit, so expressed TCRB transcripts were sequenced. Deep immunoSEQ sequencing was applied to naive, central memory and regulatory T cell samples, giving an average of around 3.8 million total reads per sample. After sorted cells were lysed in RLT buffer, RNA was extracted with DNase-treated RNeasy Micro or Mini kits, with the choice depending on cell number. Each cell subset was processed separately to prevent cross-contamination, with patient and healthy donor samples processed together. The immunoSEQ multiplex PCR was used to amplify TCRB sequences from cDNA, generating 87-bp fragments that spanned the CDR3 region. The amplicons were sequenced using the Illumina HiSeq platform. As for how the authors treated the data: PCR bias was corrected computationally using synthetic template baselines, and reads within Hamming distance 2 were collapsed, with unmergeable singletons discarded. Reads were aligned against IMGT to assign V, D and J genes, CDR3 length and insertions or deletions at six rearrangement sites. Clonotype counts were normalized to sorted cell number within each subset before computing true diversity and Gini coefficients with the tcR R package. The overlap coefficient, calculated on TCRB nucleotide sequences, was used to measure repertoire sharing. Out-of-frame TCRB sequences from naive cells were analyzed to stand in for the pre-selection repertoire. Entries here come from immuneACCESS through TCRdb and include only in-frame sequences with V and J called. Some clones fail to appear in such tables; in the studies checked, an unresolved V gene covers under half of the shortfall, and the cause of the remainder is unknown. Clone size and V and J calls were adopted from that table, with D and trimming inferred from the DNA. This sample gives under 550,000 clones in total; about an eighth of them show up just once. Of the sample, 0.04% to 0.05% falls within the top ten clones.

Each donor gave one peripheral blood draw, approximately 120 mL on average, collected into heparinised tubes. Using a panel that included CD45RO, CCR7, CD25, CD127, CD95 and CD27, naive, central memory, regulatory and stem cell-like memory CD4+ T cells were sorted on a BD FACSAria II. Every sorted population had a purity above 95%. PBMCs were separated immediately by Lymphoprep density gradient centrifugation and were stained directly, without being cultured. So that batch effects would be minimized, each experiment stained and sorted samples in pairs, pairing one healthy donor with one patient. Comment on this clone: Its antigen remains undetermined. No quality values exist for individual bases; no much larger clone is one base distant.

The V gene is TRBV2 and the J gene is TRBJ2-3; a confident D gene designation cannot be given. The origin of this receptor is a woman aged 18-35 years in good health. Sequenced material: naive CD4+ T cells from blood. The cell subset or site label on this specimen signifies: true naive CD4+ T cells. The sequenced DNA is TGTGCCAGCAACAAGGTCGGGGATACGCAGTATTTT. Its coded protein is CASNKVGDTQYF.